Given below is one TCR beta chain in context. As yet, its antigen is unknown. Germline CDR1 reads MDHEN; CDR2 reads SYDVKM. The CDR3 has 16 residues. The V gene end was trimmed by 6 bases and the J gene end by 4 bases; junction bases not matched to a gene: 10. Researchers ran the PCR with 60 Vbeta and 13 Jbeta primers. Here immunoSEQ multiplex PCR was the method, and the copy in TCRdb shows in-frame clones only, minus some. The sample lists about 150,000 clones, 75% to 85% occurring once. The data are from a study of cytomegalovirus exposure and HLA in healthy donors. Study conclusions and caveats: Sequencing depth roughly uniform across donors was assumed in presence/absence analyses. The classifier, whose performance was assessed in both the original and validation cohorts, reportedly diagnosed cytomegalovirus status with high specificity and sensitivity. In a later analysis, across HLA loci, associated TCR counts were highest for DRB1, lowest for HLA-C. In a later analysis, HLA-associated beta chains showed higher expansion and lower generation probabilities than comparable chains.

Sequencing was performed on PBMCs. The clonotype originates from a man in his fifties or sixties in good health and CMV-seropositive. The chain uses TRBV28 and TRBJ1-3; the match to TRBD1 covers 9 bases. CDR3 in DNA: TGTGCCAGCAGGGCAACCGGGACAGGGAAAGGAAACACCATATATTTT. Protein: CASRATGTGKGNTIYF.